The 29 T cell receptor beta chains listed next were all sequenced from one sample in a study of metastatic and nonmetastatic thyroid tumors. Through MiXCR, TCRdb re-clonotyped the PCR reads. The sample has around 18,000 clones; around 13% are singletons. No treatment of any kind had been given to any patient before thyroid surgery. Specimen: blood. These receptor sequences come from a female donor with papillary thyroid cancer or a benign thyroid nodule (not recorded which). Some clones in this sample may be carry-over from other donors' samples.

There are many counts of this clone. This chain connects TRBV11-2 to TRBJ2-1; TRBD1 aligns across 9 bases. Germline V lookup: CDR1 SGHAT, CDR2 FQNNGV. The CDR3 extends over 15 amino acids. J was trimmed by 4 bases and V by 1 base; bases with no gene match: 2. The CDR3 nucleotides are TGTGCCAGCAGCTTAGGGGGACAGGGATACAATGAGCAGTTCTTC. Residues: CASSLGGQGYNEQFF.

This clone was observed many times. This rearrangement joins TRBV5-1 to TRBJ2-3, with TRBD2 identical over 7 bases. Germline V gene sequence: CDR1 SGHRS, CDR2 YFSETQ. The CDR3 is made up of 15 amino acids. V was pared by 2 bases and J by 1 base, with 4 bases of the junction left unmatched. CDR3 amino acids: CASSLVAGGTDTQYF. CDR3 DNA: TGCGCCAGCAGCTTAGTGGCGGGGGGCACAGATACGCAGTATTTT. The full variable domain, its missing parts supplied by reference TRBV5-1 and TRBJ2-3, is KAGVTQTPRYLIKTRGQQVTLSCSPISGHRSVSWYQQTPGQGLQFLFEYFSETQRNKGNFPGRFSGRQFSNSRSEMNVSTLELGDSALYLCASSLVAGGTDTQYFGPGTRLTVL.

This clone was detected ten times or more. This chain links TRBV18 with TRBJ1-1; D gene unclear. The CDR3 contains 13 residues. Per germline, CDR1 KGHSH and CDR2 LQKENI. Trimming took 2 bases from V and 3 from J, leaving 7 bases between them. The CDR3 DNA is TGTGCCAGCTCACCATCTCAGGACACTGAAGCTTTCTTT. Protein product: CASSPSQDTEAFF.

This clone has a count of ten or more. This chain uses TRBV20-1 with TRBJ2-1, with a possible D match to TRBD1 (5 bases). The CDR3 has 15 amino acids. Germline CDR1 is DFQATT and CDR2 is SNEGSKA (reference sequence). V gave up 6 bases and J gave up 0 bases, with 15 bases separating them. CDR3 loop: CSAPFQGISYNEQFF. The DNA for the CDR3 is TGCAGTGCCCCTTTTCAGGGAATCTCCTACAATGAGCAGTTCTTC.

This clone was recorded many times. The same CDR3 arises from other DNA sequences in this sample as well. The V gene is TRBV5-1, the J gene TRBJ1-1, with TRBD1 as a possible D gene (5 bases). Germline V gene data show CDR1 as SGHRS and CDR2 as YFSETQ. The ends were cut back, 2 bases at V and 4 bases at J, with 12 bases in the middle. This CDR3 region has 14 residues. The CDR3 DNA sequence: TGCGCCAGCAGCTTTCAGGGCGAGGGCACTGAAGCTTTCTTT. Protein sequence: CASSFQGEGTEAFF.

The gene calls are TRBV6-2 or TRBV6-3 and TRBJ2-1; D assignment may be TRBD1 or TRBD2 (5 bases each). Germline values: CDR1 MNHEY, CDR2 SVGEGT. V lost 4 bases to trimming and J lost 0 bases, with 22 bases between them. The CDR3 totals 19 residues. For the CDR3, the DNA is TGTGCCAGCAGTTCTCCAGTTGGGGGTAGGAGGTCCTCCTACAATGAGCAGTTCTTC. As protein: CASSSPVGGRRSSYNEQFF.

The CDR3 sequence is CASSYRGSNQPQHF. Written as DNA, the CDR3 is TGTGCCAGCAGTTATCGGGGGAGCAATCAGCCCCAGCATTTT. The V call is TRBV6-5, the J call TRBJ1-5, with D possibly TRBD1 on 5 matching bases. This CDR3 is 14 amino acids long. V lost 3 bases and J lost 1, with 7 bases in between. Germline V gene lookup returns CDR1 MNHEY and CDR2 SVGAGI.

This clone is medium-sized within its sample. This chain links TRBV28 with TRBJ2-1; D call uncertain. Between the trimmed V and J ends, which lost 2 bases and 7 bases, there was a span of 6 bases. The CDR3 spans 12 residues. The V gene's germline CDR1 is MDHEN and CDR2 SYDVKM. The CDR3 region is CASSLVGNEQFF. The CDR3 DNA sequence: TGTGCCAGCAGTTTAGTAGGGAATGAGCAGTTCTTC. Using reference TRBV28 and TRBJ2-1 for the parts outside the CDR3, the full variable domain is DVKVTQSSRYLVKRTGEKVFLECVQDMDHENMFWYRQDPGLGLRLIYFSYDVKMKEKGDIPEGYSVSREKKERFSLILESASTNQTSMYLCASSLVGNEQFFGPGTRLTVL.

This clone rates as medium-sized. The rearrangement uses TRBV12-3 or TRBV12-4 and TRBJ2-1; 7 bases are shared with TRBD1. The CDR3 runs to 13 residues. V shed 4 bases and J 10 bases; nucleotides not matched to a gene: 7. The CDR3 sequence: CASSYGPGQEQFF. DNA for the CDR3: TGTGCCAGCAGTTACGGTCCGGGACAGGAGCAGTTCTTC.

This clone was counted between two and nine times. This sequence may be a read error, since a much larger clone differs from it by one base. The sample has other DNA sequences that encode this CDR3 too. This chain joins TRBV9 and TRBJ1-2; weak D call: TRBD1 (6 bases). The CDR3 covers 13 residues. With 0 bases removed from V and 7 bases from J, the gap between germline ends came to 10 bases. Germline V gene lookup returns CDR1 SGDLS and CDR2 YYNGEE. CDR3 coding DNA: TGTGCCAGCAGCGTAGTACAGGGAGCTGGCTACACCTTC. It codes for CASSVVQGAGYTF.

This clone was recorded only once. V usage is TRBV4-2 and J usage is TRBJ2-4; TRBD1 matches at 7 bases. The J segment lost 6 bases and the V segment lost 1 base, leaving 9 bases of the junction unmatched. CDR1 is LGHNA, CDR2 YNFKEQ, per germline. The CDR3 has 16 amino acids. The CDR3 reads CASSQGVGTEGNIQYF. In DNA form, the CDR3 reads TGTGCCAGCAGCCAAGGAGTCGGGACAGAGGGAAACATTCAGTACTTC.

The genes are TRBV4-2 and TRBJ2-5, with TRBD2 matching over 15 bases. The DNA end lines up better with TRBJ2-1; the J call may be wrong. This CDR3 comprises 22 residues. Germline-derived CDR1 and CDR2 are LGHNA and YNFKEQ. The CDR3 sequence is CASSQGTSGRGKLVSSYNEQFF. CDR3 sequence (DNA): TGTGCCAGCAGCCAAGGGACTAGCGGGAGGGGAAAGTTGGTAAGCTCCTACAATGAGCAGTTCTTC.

This clone was seen many times. The chain is built from TRBV19 and TRBJ2-2, with D perhaps TRBD2 (6 bases). The germline CDR1 and CDR2 sequences are LNHDA and SQIVND (reference sequence). The CDR3 is 13 residues long. The V end lost 4 bases, the J end lost 7 bases, and 10 bases lay between the germline ends. The CDR3 reads CASSRRVDGELFF. The CDR3 DNA follows: TGTGCCAGTAGTAGGAGGGTTGACGGGGAGCTGTTTTTT.

This clone appeared many times. J is TRBJ2-5 and V is TRBV5-1; 7 nucleotides agree with TRBD1. This CDR3 has 14 amino acids. The germline gives CDR1 SGHRS, CDR2 YFSETQ. V lost 5 bases, J lost 2 bases, and 6 bases stayed unmatched. CDR3: CASRTGLGQETQYF. The CDR3 bases are TGCGCCAGCAGGACAGGGTTAGGGCAAGAGACCCAGTACTTC. Full variable domain (outside the CDR3, taken from reference TRBV5-1 and TRBJ2-5): KAGVTQTPRYLIKTRGQQVTLSCSPISGHRSVSWYQQTPGQGLQFLFEYFSETQRNKGNFPGRFSGRQFSNSRSEMNVSTLELGDSALYLCASRTGLGQETQYFGPGTRLLVL.

This clone is classed as medium-sized. The chain links TRBV12-3 or TRBV12-4 to TRBJ1-2; D not certain. The CDR3 has 15 residues. The V and J ends lost 2 bases and 0 bases respectively, with 10 bases between them. The CDR3 sequence: CASSLSRSTNYGYTF. DNA for the CDR3: TGTGCCAGCAGTTTATCCAGATCAACTAACTATGGCTACACCTTC.

This clone was detected ten times or more. This sequence joins TRBV5-1 and TRBJ2-2; TRBD1 aligns across 7 bases. The V segment lost 4 bases and the J segment 1 base; nucleotides outside the gene matches: 7. Germline V gene lookup returns CDR1 SGHRS and CDR2 YFSETQ. The CDR3 has 16 amino acids. This CDR3 is CASSLVGTENTGELFF. CDR3 nucleotide sequence: TGCGCCAGCAGCCTTGTCGGGACAGAGAACACCGGGGAGCTGTTTTTT.

By share of the sample, this clone is medium-sized. CDR3 DNA sequence: TGTGCCAGCGGGGGCGACACAGATACGCAGTATTTT. Protein sequence: CASGGDTDTQYF. This sequence joins TRBV6-1 and TRBJ2-3; tentatively, D is TRBD1 (6 bases). Germline V gene data show CDR1 as MNHNS and CDR2 as SASEGT. This CDR3 has 12 residues. V shed 8 bases and J shed 2 bases, with 8 bases lying between them.

At least ten counts were recorded for this clone. Other DNA sequences within the sample encode an identical CDR3. The chain's CDR3 is CASSVVQGAGYTF. The CDR3 nucleotides read TGTGCCAGCAGCGTAGTACAGGGCGCTGGCTACACCTTC. This chain connects TRBV9 to TRBJ1-2, with a weak D call TRBD1 (6 bases). The ends were cut back, 0 bases at V and 7 bases at J, with 10 bases in the middle. The CDR3 has 13 residues. Germline V lookup: CDR1 SGDLS, CDR2 YYNGEE.

This clone appeared many times. This chain uses TRBV4-1 with TRBJ2-1; D remains unclear. V was trimmed by 4 bases and J by 9 bases, leaving 13 bases between them. This CDR3 is 13 amino acids long. The germline gives CDR1 MGHRA, CDR2 YSYEKL. As DNA, the CDR3 is TGCGCCAGCAGCCGTCAGTTCATGGCTGAGCAGTTCTTC. The encoded protein is CASSRQFMAEQFF.

As concerns this clone: Germline is not matched at one junction end, which may reflect a read error. The V and J genes are TRBV5-6 and TRBJ2-7; D may be TRBD2 (7 bases). The germline gives CDR1 SGHDT, CDR2 YYEEEE. This CDR3 has 15 amino acids. CDR3 DNA sequence: TGTGCCAACAGCGACAGGACTAGGGTCTCCTACGAGCAGTACTTC. Its translation: CANSDRTRVSYEQYF.

The rearrangement joins TRBV27 to TRBJ1-2, with 9 bases identical to TRBD1. After removal of 6 bases from V and 4 bases from J, the junction contained 12 bases not matched to a gene. Germline CDR1 is MNHEY and CDR2 is SMNVEV (reference sequence). This CDR3 has 16 amino acids. CDR3 residues: CASRRGRTGELYGYTF. Written as DNA, the CDR3 is TGTGCCAGCAGAAGAGGACGGACAGGGGAACTCTATGGCTACACCTTC.

This clone was recorded many times. The chain combines TRBV19 with TRBJ2-7; 7 nucleotides match TRBD1. CDR1 LNHDA and CDR2 SQIVND come from the germline V gene (reference sequence). The trim removed 7 bases at V and 2 bases at J, leaving 8 bases unmatched. The CDR3 runs to 14 residues. This CDR3 reads CASTSGTAPYEQYF. In DNA, the CDR3 is TGTGCCAGTACCTCCGGGACAGCTCCCTACGAGCAGTACTTC.

The sample holds many counts of this clone. The chain combines TRBV24-1 with TRBJ2-7; 10 bases agree with TRBD1. The CDR3 length is 17 residues. Germline trimming cut 0 bases from V and 2 bases from J; bases unmatched to any gene: 6. Germline V CDR1 and CDR2: KGHDR, SFDVKD. The DNA of the CDR3 is TGTGCCACCAGTGATTTGCATGACAGGGGGCTGACCTACGAGCAGTACTTC. The encoded protein is CATSDLHDRGLTYEQYF.

This sequence joins TRBV19 and TRBJ2-1; 13 bases align to TRBD2. The CDR3 contains 16 residues. Germline values: CDR1 LNHDA, CDR2 SQIVND (reference sequence). The trim removed 5 bases at V and 8 bases at J, leaving 9 bases unmatched. The DNA of the CDR3 is TGTGCCAGTAGTGCCACCGGGACTAGCGGGGCGGATGAGCAGTTCTTC. Protein sequence: CASSATGTSGADEQFF.

This clone was detected many times. V usage is TRBV30 and J usage is TRBJ1-2; D is possibly TRBD1 (6 bases). Germline CDR1 and CDR2: GTSNPN and SVGIG (reference sequence). With 2 bases removed from V and 8 bases from J, the gap between germline ends came to 21 bases. The CDR3 sequence is 15 residues long. The CDR3 DNA reads as TGTGCCTGGAGTATACCGCGACAGGTACTCTGGGGCTACACCTTC. This codes for CAWSIPRQVLWGYTF.

Concerning this clone: This could be a read error, since a much larger clone is one nucleotide away. The CDR3 DNA follows: TGTGCCAGCAGCTTGGGGCGAGGACAGGGAAATTATCGGTACTTC. It specifies CASSLGRGQGNYRYF. The V and J genes are TRBV5-4 and TRBJ2-7; TRBD1 matches at 8 bases. V dropped 0 bases and J dropped 12; count of bases not matched to a gene: 14. This CDR3 is 15 amino acids long. CDR1 is SGHNT, CDR2 YYREEE, per germline (reference sequence). Filled out from reference TRBV5-4 and TRBJ2-7, the complete variable domain reads ETGVTQSPTHLIKTRGQQVTLRCSSQSGHNTVSWYQQALGQGPQFIFQYYREEENGRGNFPPRFSGLQFPNYSSELNVNALELDDSALYLCASSLGRGQGNYRYFGPGTRLTVT.

CDR3 in DNA: TGTGCCACCTCCAGGACAGGGGCTGACCATCCCCAGCATTTT. Translated: CATSRTGADHPQHF. The chain links TRBV10-3 to TRBJ1-5, with 9 nucleotides matching TRBD1. CDR1 is ENHRY, CDR2 SYGVKD, per germline. V dropped 10 bases and J dropped 10; count of bases not matched to a gene: 14. The CDR3 length is 14 residues.

This clone occurred many times. A much larger clonotype is one base distant, so this may be a read error. The CDR3: CSAGQDYQETQYF. In nucleotides, the CDR3 is TGCAGTGCTGGCCAGGACTACCAAGAGACCCAGTACTTC. This chain uses TRBV20-1 with TRBJ2-5, with D perhaps TRBD2 (5 bases). This CDR3 region has 13 residues. V lost 5 bases, J lost 0 bases, and 10 bases lay in between. Germline CDR1 and CDR2: DFQATT and SNEGSKA (reference sequence).

CDR3 protein: CASNVETGRTEAFF. The CDR3 bases are TGTGCCAGCAACGTCGAGACAGGGCGAACTGAAGCTTTCTTT. The V gene is TRBV28, the J gene TRBJ1-1; the match to TRBD1 covers 7 bases. Losses at the gene ends were 7 bases for V and 5 bases for J; bases not matched to a gene: 10. From germline, CDR1 is MDHEN and CDR2 SYDVKM. The CDR3 has 14 residues.